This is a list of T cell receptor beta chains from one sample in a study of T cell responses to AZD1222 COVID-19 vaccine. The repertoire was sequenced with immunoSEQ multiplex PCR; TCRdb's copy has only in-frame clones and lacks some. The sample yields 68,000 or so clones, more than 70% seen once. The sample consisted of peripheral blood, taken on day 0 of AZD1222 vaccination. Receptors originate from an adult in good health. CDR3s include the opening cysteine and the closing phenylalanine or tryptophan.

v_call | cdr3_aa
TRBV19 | CASSLMWRDTQYF
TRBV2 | CASRLEQNTGELFF
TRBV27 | CASSFSGLAGGASYNEQFF
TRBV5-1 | CASSLLGGHLYEQYF
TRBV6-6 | CASIRARGETQYF
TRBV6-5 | CASNTGRAYNSPLHF
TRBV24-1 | CATSDSPGQGNYGYTF
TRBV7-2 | CASSLWGGNEQFF
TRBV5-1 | CASRADRDRAITEAFF
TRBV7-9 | CASSLGSSGRFTDTQYF
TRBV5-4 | CASSLTGTRSYEQYF
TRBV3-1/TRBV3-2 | CASSQGSLAGFEQYF
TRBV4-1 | CASSQEGGTNYGYTF
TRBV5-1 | CASKTGDSNEKLFF
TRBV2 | CASTGPLAAYQETQYF
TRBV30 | CAWSGGGTGPSGNTIYF
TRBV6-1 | CASSEAGDSGNTIYF
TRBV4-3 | CASSQDKGRTYEQYF
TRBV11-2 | CASSSEGGSGYTF
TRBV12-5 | CASGLVRTGPNEKLFF
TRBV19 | CASLSTSGSFTDTQYF
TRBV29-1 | CSITVSGANVLTF
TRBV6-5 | CASRTSRGPF
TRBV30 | CAWSGRLKGYYEQYF
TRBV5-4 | CASSEPRGDNTGELFF
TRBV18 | CASSPTPTGRNEQFF
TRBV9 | CAPAQDEKLFF
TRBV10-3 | CAISDKSSYNSPLHF
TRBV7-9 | CASSFGQGYEQYF
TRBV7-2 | CASSLNRDQPQHF
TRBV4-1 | CASSHSLAGGPTGELFF
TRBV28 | CASSSPAGSNQPQHF
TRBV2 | CASSDVTPGNQPQHF
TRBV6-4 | CASSDGTGNNSPLHF
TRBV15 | CATSSRGRSEKLFF
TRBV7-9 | CASSPPLPRGGELFF
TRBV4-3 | CASSQGGGAAEQYF
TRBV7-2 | CASSFAARTGLGRPGELFF
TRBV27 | CASSSDRGRNSPLHF
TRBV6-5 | CASSYGKWGGYTF
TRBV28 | CASLKLGGRGTGGSYEQYF
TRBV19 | CASSPGQSYEQYF
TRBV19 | CASSIVPRQGSNYGYTF
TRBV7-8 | CASSHPGTKNIQYF
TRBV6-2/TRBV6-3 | CASSYSEESSSGGEAGELFF
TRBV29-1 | CSVGSDEQYF
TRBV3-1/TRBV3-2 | CASSKPLTRQGNTEAFF
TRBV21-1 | CASSTWTANYGYTF
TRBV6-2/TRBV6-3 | CASSFTGTHSYEQYF
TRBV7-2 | CASRSGQGFTNEQFF
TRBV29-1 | CSVGRTATEAFF
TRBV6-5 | CASSYSKGNSPLHF
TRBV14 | CASSQVSSRTYEQYF
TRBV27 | CASSPLTGLGLYEQYF